This T cell receptor beta chain was observed in a study of blood T cell repertoires in COVID-19 (dated by TCRdb to about 2020). Context from the whole study: Samples covering the acute and convalescent phases of COVID-19 were provided by collaborators in the United States, Italy and Spain. The prospective study material was composed of cDNA or gDNA derived from T cells, B-cell-depleted T cells, or PBMCs. Deeply sampled blood TCRbeta repertoires from subjects exposed to, actively infected with, or recovered from COVID-19 were included in the dataset. A freely available public database, intended as a resource for researchers studying the immune response to SARS-CoV-2, is where the repertoires were released. The samples were drawn from two sources: the first 160 participants of the ongoing ImmuneRACE study, and 950 to 1,500 subjects contributed by 6 global collaborators. A de-identified subject ID, COVID-19 status, age in years and sex were almost always included in the sample metadata. Where available, HLA class I and class II types were taken from metadata supplied by the sample provider and were not determined by assay-based typing.

What the work shows at the level of the full study, not this receptor alone: Clinical and demographic metadata were provided uncurated, with the amount varying by source and participant.

The immunoSEQ Assay, a bias-controlled multiplex PCR, was used to amplify TCRbeta CDR3 regions from genomic DNA. For the original study's pipeline: Within the assay, amplification of reference gene primers was used to estimate how many nucleated cells each sample contained. To quantify the absolute abundance of each unique TCRbeta CDR3 rearrangement, sequence reads were collapsed and filtered. Productive Simpson clonality was computed per sample as the square root of Simpson's diversity index over productive rearrangements. Entries here come from immuneACCESS through TCRdb and include only in-frame sequences with V and J called. Some clones fail to appear in such tables; in the studies checked, an unresolved V gene covers under half of the shortfall, and the cause of the remainder is unknown. That table is the source of V, J and clone size, and D and trimming were worked out from the DNA. Within this sample are over 200,000 clones, with about 90% of them counted one time only. The ten largest make up less than 3.5% of the sample.

Each collaborating institution followed its own protocols to collect whole blood in K2EDTA tubes. For TCRbeta analysis, collaborator samples were shipped as frozen whole blood, as isolated PBMCs, or as DNA extracted from either sample type. Comments on this clone: It lacks a known antigen. No clone much larger than this one lies a single base away; base qualities are absent.

The clonotype comes from an older woman with acute or convalescent COVID-19. What was sequenced was peripheral blood.

Here the CDR3 is given as CASSEFAGNGRATEAFF. The nucleotide sequence reads TGTGCCAGCAGTGAATTCGCAGGGAACGGTCGAGCCACTGAAGCTTTCTTT. The receptor chain draws on TRBV6-4 and TRBJ1-1, with a tentative D gene TRBD1 over 5 matching bases. CDR1 MRHNA and CDR2 SNTAGT were looked up in the germline V gene. From cysteine to phenylalanine, the CDR3 is 17 amino acids long. Of the read, only the CDR3 DNA is kept; its 51 bases are in frame from base 1. V loses 3 bases, J loses 4 bases, and the germline ends lie 21 bases apart.